What follows are 21 T cell receptor beta chains derived from one specimen sequenced in a study of blood T cell repertoires in COVID-19. Profiled with immunoSEQ multiplex PCR; TCRdb holds only in-frame clones, not every one. The table shows a few hundred thousand clones, with more than 70% occurring only once. The sample was peripheral blood. The receptor set was obtained from a man between 18 and 29 years old who had recovered from COVID-19.

The gene calls are TRBV29-1 and TRBJ2-5, with TRBD2 matching over 15 bases. CDR1 is SQVTM and CDR2 is ANQGSEA in the germline V gene. V dropped 6 bases and J dropped 3; count of bases not matched to a gene: 14. CDR3 size: 18 residues. CDR3 protein: CSVSPGLAGGRREETQYF. The CDR3 DNA reads TGCAGCGTCTCACCGGGACTAGCGGGAGGAAGGAGGGAAGAGACCCAGTACTTC.

The chain recombines TRBV7-2 with TRBJ2-1; 9 nucleotides line up with TRBD2. The V gene end was trimmed by 2 bases and the J gene end by 1 base; junction bases not matched to a gene: 3. The CDR3 length is 16 residues. Per the germline V gene, CDR1 is SGHTA and CDR2 is FQGNSA. The CDR3 DNA follows: TGTGCCAGCAGCTTAATGAGCGGGAGGTCCTACAATGAGCAGTTCTTC. Translating it yields CASSLMSGRSYNEQFF.

This chain links TRBV6-5 with TRBJ1-2; D not certain. Trimming shortened V by 4 bases and J by 1 base, and 4 bases separated the two germline ends. The CDR3 runs 12 residues. CDR1 is MNHEY and CDR2 is SVGAGI in the germline V gene. The CDR3 DNA is TGTGCCAGCAGTTCCAATAACTATGGCTACACCTTC. This gives the protein CASSSNNYGYTF.

The V gene is TRBV5-1, the J gene TRBJ2-2; 7 nucleotides align to TRBD2. The CDR3 totals 16 residues. With V trimmed by 4 bases and J by 1 base, 7 bases remained unmatched. Germline CDR1 SGHRS, CDR2 YFSETQ. The CDR3 sequence is CASSIFSGQNTGELFF. For the CDR3, the DNA is TGCGCCAGCAGCATCTTTAGCGGGCAGAACACCGGGGAGCTGTTTTTT.

The rearrangement joins TRBV9 to TRBJ2-7; 8 bases match TRBD2. The V gene's germline CDR1 is SGDLS and CDR2 YYNGEE. The CDR3 is made up of 15 amino acids. The trim removed 0 bases at V and 5 bases at J, leaving 7 bases unmatched. The CDR3 DNA is TGTGCCAGCAGCGTAGATCAGCGGGGGTTCGACGAGCAGTACTTC. This translates into CASSVDQRGFDEQYF.

V usage is TRBV7-8 and J usage is TRBJ2-5, with D tentatively TRBD1 (6 bases). Germline V lookup: CDR1 SGHVS, CDR2 FQNEAQ. The CDR3 has 15 residues. Trimming took 5 bases from V and 2 from J, leaving 15 bases between them. The CDR3 sequence: CASSHEGGRQETQYF. The CDR3 DNA is TGTGCCAGCAGCCATGAAGGGGGTCGGCAAGAGACCCAGTACTTC.

This chain joins TRBV18 and TRBJ1-2; 9 bases are shared with TRBD1. The CDR3 runs to 14 residues. Germline CDR1 reads KGHSH; CDR2 reads LQKENI. V lost 3 bases to trimming and J lost 4 bases; unmatched junction nucleotides: 3. Written as DNA, the CDR3 is TGTGCCAGCTCACCTACAGGGGGCTTCTATGGCTACACCTTC. Translated: CASSPTGGFYGYTF.

The chain links TRBV20-1 to TRBJ2-7; D tentatively reads TRBD1 or TRBD2 (5 bases each). Germline loops: CDR1 DFQATT, CDR2 SNEGSKA (reference sequence). This CDR3 contains 14 residues. The V end was cut by 3 bases, the J end by 2 bases, with 14 bases between. The CDR3 region is CSASGGVPAYEQYF. The CDR3, as DNA: TGCAGTGCTAGTGGGGGAGTCCCAGCCTACGAGCAGTACTTC.

The chain recombines TRBV7-9 with TRBJ1-2, with D tentatively TRBD1 (5 bases). Germline loops: CDR1 SEHNR, CDR2 FQNEAQ (reference sequence). The CDR3 is made up of 12 amino acids. The V end lost 0 bases, the J end lost 7 bases, and 6 bases lay between the germline ends. Here the CDR3 DNA reads TGTGCCAGCAGCTTAGCGGGGGGTGGCTACACCTTC. This translates into CASSLAGGGYTF. The full variable domain, completed using reference TRBV7-9 and TRBJ1-2, is DTGVSQNPRHKITKRGQNVTFRCDPISEHNRLYWYRQTLGQGPEFLTYFQNEAQLEKSRLLSDRFSAERPKGSFSTLEIQRTEQGDSAMYLCASSLAGGGYTFGSGTRLTVV.

The chain is built from TRBV10-2 and TRBJ2-7; 10 bases are shared with TRBD2. The CDR3 is 17 residues long. V dropped 5 bases and J dropped 0; count of bases not matched to a gene: 10. Germline loops: CDR1 WSHSY, CDR2 SAAADI. Written as DNA, the CDR3 is TGCGCCAGCAGTCGCTATAGCGGGGGGTCCCCCTCCTACGAGCAGTACTTC. Translation gives CASSRYSGGSPSYEQYF.

The genes are TRBV11-2 and TRBJ2-5, with 7 bases lining up with TRBD1. V was pared by 2 bases and J by 2 bases, with 8 bases of the junction left unmatched. The CDR3 is 16 amino acids. Germline V gives CDR1 SGHAT, CDR2 FQNNGV. In nucleotides, the CDR3 is TGTGCCAGCAGCTTATTAACAGGGGTCGATCAAGAGACCCAGTACTTC. It encodes CASSLLTGVDQETQYF.

V gene TRBV5-6 combines with J gene TRBJ2-5; perhaps TRBD2 as D (5 bases). Germline V CDR1 and CDR2: SGHDT, YYEEEE. V shed 3 bases and J shed 3 bases, with 9 bases lying between them. The CDR3 is 13 residues long. The CDR3 DNA follows: TGTGCCAGCAGCTCGGGGAGAGAAGAGACCCAGTACTTC. Amino acids: CASSSGREETQYF.

This chain joins TRBV11-2 and TRBJ1-1, with 8 bases aligning to TRBD1. The length of the CDR3 is 13 residues. Germline V gene sequence: CDR1 SGHAT, CDR2 FQNNGV. Trimming at V came to 5 bases and at J to 6 bases, leaving 5 bases not matched to a gene. The DNA of the CDR3 is TGTGCCAGCAGCCCGACAGGGGCGGCTGAAGCTTTCTTT. This sequence encodes CASSPTGAAEAFF.

The chain recombines TRBV19 with TRBJ2-1; 7 bases line up with TRBD2. The CDR3 is 16 residues long. In germline, CDR1 is LNHDA, CDR2 SQIVND (reference sequence). Trimming removed 0 bases from V and 2 bases from J; junction bases left unmatched: 4. This CDR3 is CASSIDRAGTYNEQFF. Here the CDR3 DNA reads TGTGCCAGTAGTATAGACCGAGCGGGAACCTACAATGAGCAGTTCTTC. The full variable domain, in which reference TRBV19 and TRBJ2-1 provide the parts outside the CDR3, is DGGITQSPKYLFRKEGQNVTLSCEQNLNHDAMYWYRQDPGQGLRLIYYSQIVNDFQKGDIAEGYSVSREKKESFPLTVTSAQKNPTAFYLCASSIDRAGTYNEQFFGPGTRLTVL.

The CDR3 DNA reads TGCGCCAGCAGCCAAGATGGGGGGGGAGCCGGGGAGCTGTTTTTT. It codes for CASSQDGGGAGELFF. The chain links TRBV4-3 to TRBJ2-2; 7 nucleotides match TRBD2. Per the germline V gene, CDR1 is LGHNA and CDR2 is YSLEER. The trim removed 0 bases at V and 6 bases at J, leaving 4 bases unmatched. The CDR3 has 15 residues.

The chain is built from TRBV4-1 and TRBJ1-1; D is unresolved. With 1 base removed from V and 1 base from J, the gap between germline ends came to 10 bases. CDR1 and CDR2 from the germline V gene are MGHRA and YSYEKL. The CDR3 runs 15 residues. The CDR3 DNA follows: TGCGCCAGCAGCCAAGCCCACCTCGGGAACACTGAAGCTTTCTTT. Its protein product is CASSQAHLGNTEAFF.

The CDR3 DNA reads as TGTGCCAGTAGTATTCCCGCAGGCACTGAAGCTTTCTTT. This translates into CASSIPAGTEAFF. The genes are TRBV19 and TRBJ1-1; D remains ambiguous. Germline CDR1 and CDR2: LNHDA and SQIVND (reference sequence). This CDR3 is 13 amino acids long. V dropped 3 bases and J dropped 4 bases, with 9 bases sitting between them.

The gene calls are TRBV2 and TRBJ1-2; maybe TRBD1 (6 bases). V lost 5 bases to trimming and J lost 8 bases, with 21 bases between them. Germline V lookup: CDR1 SNHLY, CDR2 FYNNEI. CDR3 length equals 15 residues. The CDR3 reads CASSSPTGGARGYTF. CDR3 nucleotide sequence: TGTGCCAGCAGTTCTCCCACCGGGGGGGCGAGGGGCTACACCTTC.

The chain has TRBV4-1 and TRBJ2-3; 9 bases fit TRBD1. The length of the CDR3 is 17 residues. Germline V gene lookup returns CDR1 MGHRA and CDR2 YSYEKL. The V gene end was trimmed by 4 bases and the J gene end by 5 bases; junction bases not matched to a gene: 13. The CDR3 DNA is TGCGCCAGCAGCCCCCACGAGACAGGGGGTCTGAGAGATACGCAGTATTTT. Translation gives CASSPHETGGLRDTQYF.

The CDR3 DNA is TGTGCCATCAGTGGGGCCCCGGACAGGGTCTCCGAGCAGTACTTC. Translated: CAISGAPDRVSEQYF. V is TRBV10-3 and J is TRBJ2-7, with 8 bases matching TRBD1. Trimming took 4 bases from V and 6 from J; bases not matched to a gene: 11. Germline V gene lookup returns CDR1 ENHRY and CDR2 SYGVKD. The CDR3 totals 15 residues.

In its sample, this clone was seen many times. This chain uses TRBV25-1 with TRBJ1-5, with D maybe TRBD1 (5 bases). The germline CDR1 and CDR2 sequences are MGHDK and SYGVNS. The CDR3 is made up of 13 amino acids. Trimming removed 4 bases from V and 4 bases from J, with 8 bases in between. The CDR3 nucleotides read TGTGCCAGCAGTGCTGGGGGGAATCAGCCCCAGCATTTT. Translated: CASSAGGNQPQHF.